What follows are 25 T cell receptor beta chains derived from one specimen sequenced in a study of shared clonotypes between healthy human individuals (dated by TCRdb to the early 2020s). The protocol used for the library was the immunoSEQ multiplex PCR assay. This immuneACCESS table, as held by TCRdb, lists in-frame sequences with V and J called but not all clones. Of the missing ones, under half trace to an unresolved V gene in checked studies; the others have no known cause. Present in this sample are 1,400,000 or so clones, approximately 98.5% of which were seen just once. 0.36% of the sample lies in the top ten. Sequencing was carried out using naive CD4+ T cells sorted from blood. The cell subset or site label of this sample denotes: CD45RA+ positively selected. Source of these receptors: a man aged 25 to 40 in good health.

The chain employs TRBV6-1 and TRBJ1-5; no firm D call. The CDR3 length is 16 residues. Germline V gene sequence: CDR1 MNHNS, CDR2 SASEGT. V gave up 0 bases and J gave up 0 bases, with 9 bases separating them. The CDR3, as DNA: TGTGCCAGCAGTGAAGCGCTCGGCAGTAGCAATCAGCCCCAGCATTTT. Amino acid sequence: CASSEALGSSNQPQHF.

This chain connects TRBV9 to TRBJ2-6, with 11 bases identical to TRBD2. Per germline, CDR1 SGDLS and CDR2 YYNGEE. The CDR3 sequence is 19 residues long. The V segment lost 4 bases and the J segment 4 bases; nucleotides outside the gene matches: 13. The CDR3 here is CASSPRSLAGGSGANVLTF. CDR3 DNA: TGTGCCAGCAGCCCCCGAAGCCTAGCGGGAGGTTCAGGGGCCAACGTCCTGACTTTC.

The chain has TRBV28 and TRBJ2-7; TRBD2 might be the D (5 bases). Germline CDR1 and CDR2: MDHEN and SYDVKM. The germline V and J ends were trimmed by 4 bases and 10 bases, with 14 bases remaining between them. The CDR3 spans 12 residues. CDR3 loop: CASSSWGEFQYF. The CDR3 DNA reads TGTGCCAGCAGTTCCTGGGGAGAGTTTCAGTACTTC.

J is TRBJ2-7 and V is TRBV11-2; unclear D gene. V was trimmed by 0 bases and J by 0 bases, leaving 6 bases between them. The CDR3 extends over 14 amino acids. CDR1 is SGHAT, CDR2 FQNNGV, per germline. The CDR3 DNA reads as TGTGCCAGCAGCTTAGAGACCCTCTCCTACGAGCAGTACTTC. Translating gives CASSLETLSYEQYF.

V is TRBV30 and J is TRBJ1-5; D perhaps matches TRBD1 (6 bases). V was cut by 2 bases and J by 7 bases, with 12 bases left in between. Germline CDR1 GTSNPN, CDR2 SVGIG (reference sequence). The CDR3 is 13 residues long. The CDR3 sequence is CAWSSGVQQPQHF. In DNA form, the CDR3 reads TGTGCCTGGAGTTCAGGGGTACAGCAGCCCCAGCATTTT.

J is TRBJ1-3 and V is TRBV6-5; D is unclear. CDR1 and CDR2 from the germline V gene are MNHEY and SVGAGI. V was pared by 6 bases and J by 0 bases, with 9 bases between. The CDR3 runs to 14 residues. The CDR3 sequence: CASRKSYSGNTIYF. The CDR3 nucleotides read TGTGCCAGCAGGAAGAGCTACTCTGGAAACACCATATATTTT.

This chain uses TRBV10-1 with TRBJ2-5; perhaps TRBD1 as D (5 bases). The V and J ends lost 6 bases and 4 bases respectively, with 9 bases between them. The CDR3 has 12 amino acids. Germline CDR1 and CDR2: WNHNN and SYGVQD (reference sequence). CDR3 in DNA: TGCGCCAGCAGGGGCAGGGTAGAGACCCAGTACTTC. Translated, it gives CASRGRVETQYF.

As to this clone: This sample includes further DNA sequences coding for the same CDR3. The genes are TRBV28 and TRBJ2-7, with 7 positions matching TRBD2. After removal of 5 bases from V and 3 bases from J, the junction contained 7 bases not matched to a gene. This CDR3 has 14 residues. The germline V gene has CDR1 MDHEN and CDR2 SYDVKM. The CDR3 region is CASSVTSEIYEQYF. Written as DNA, the CDR3 is TGTGCCAGCAGTGTCACTAGCGAAATCTACGAGCAGTACTTC.

The chain joins TRBV28 to TRBJ2-3; tentatively, D is TRBD2 (5 bases). This CDR3 region has 15 residues. With 6 bases removed from V and 2 bases from J, the gap between germline ends came to 15 bases. Germline-derived CDR1 and CDR2 are MDHEN and SYDVKM. In DNA form, the CDR3 reads TGTGCCAGCAGCCTCCGGGATGGGGTCACAGATACGCAGTATTTT. This encodes CASSLRDGVTDTQYF.

The gene calls are TRBV25-1 and TRBJ2-3; a weak D match, TRBD1 (6 bases). The germline V and J ends were trimmed by 3 bases and 1 base, with 17 bases remaining between them. The germline CDR1 and CDR2 sequences are MGHDK and SYGVNS. The CDR3 has 17 amino acids. CDR3 protein: CASSDFLDRICTDTQYF. The CDR3 DNA follows: TGTGCCAGCAGTGACTTCCTCGACAGGATTTGCACAGATACGCAGTATTTT.

V gene TRBV7-9 combines with J gene TRBJ1-1, with D unclear. The CDR3 runs to 15 residues. Germline V gene data show CDR1 as SEHNR and CDR2 as FQNEAQ (reference sequence). V was shortened by 5 bases and J by 2 bases, with 15 bases between the two germline ends. CDR3 DNA: TGTGCCAGCAGCCCAACCCTCCAAGTAAACACTGAAGCTTTCTTT. It is translated as CASSPTLQVNTEAFF.

V and J are TRBV19 and TRBJ1-4; 7 bases map to TRBD1. CDR3 length equals 17 residues. V dropped 3 bases and J dropped 0; count of bases not matched to a gene: 7. Per germline, CDR1 LNHDA and CDR2 SQIVND (reference sequence). CDR3 sequence (DNA): TGTGCCAGTAGTATGGTTAAGGGGACAGCAACTAATGAAAAACTGTTTTTT. This translates into CASSMVKGTATNEKLFF.

The chain recombines TRBV2 with TRBJ1-2, with D perhaps matching TRBD1 (6 bases). The CDR3 extends over 15 amino acids. From germline, CDR1 is SNHLY and CDR2 FYNNEI. Trimming took 3 bases from V and 4 from J, leaving 15 bases between them. CDR3 bases: TGTGCCAGCAGTGAGCCTATAGGACAGACCTATGGCTACACCTTC. Its translation: CASSEPIGQTYGYTF.

The rearrangement joins TRBV19 to TRBJ2-1; D uncertain. Germline V CDR1 and CDR2: LNHDA, SQIVND (reference sequence). V dropped 3 bases and J dropped 2 bases, with 14 bases sitting between them. The CDR3 runs to 16 residues. CDR3 DNA: TGTGCCAGTAGTATGGTATCAGGTCCTCCCTACAATGAGCAGTTCTTC. Its protein product is CASSMVSGPPYNEQFF.

Notes on this clone: Other DNA sequences in this specimen translate into the identical CDR3. In DNA form, the CDR3 reads TGTGCCAGCAGCTTATTCAGCTACGAGCAGTACTTC. Encoded protein: CASSLFSYEQYF. This sequence joins TRBV7-9 and TRBJ2-7; unclear D gene. The CDR3 covers 12 residues. V gave up 2 bases and J gave up 3 bases, with 5 bases separating them. Looked up from germline, CDR1 is SEHNR and CDR2 is FQNEAQ (reference sequence). Using reference TRBV7-9 and TRBJ2-7 for the parts outside the CDR3, the full variable domain is DTGVSQNPRHKITKRGQNVTFRCDPISEHNRLYWYRQTLGQGPEFLTYFQNEAQLEKSRLLSDRFSAERPKGSFSTLEIQRTEQGDSAMYLCASSLFSYEQYFGPGTRLTVT.

V is TRBV2 and J is TRBJ2-5, with TRBD1 as a possible D gene (5 bases). The CDR3 has 13 residues. Germline V CDR1 and CDR2: SNHLY, FYNNEI. Trimming left V 7 bases short and J 4 bases short, with 13 bases between. CDR3 amino acids: CASTEGVVETQYF. CDR3 bases: TGTGCCAGCACGGAAGGGGTAGTAGAGACCCAGTACTTC.

The CDR3 protein is CASSPLGESHTEAFF. Here the CDR3 DNA reads TGTGCCAGCAGTCCCTTGGGGGAATCGCACACTGAAGCTTTCTTT. The chain recombines TRBV28 with TRBJ1-1, with D possibly TRBD1 on 5 matching bases. The CDR3 is 15 residues long. V was pared by 5 bases and J by 3 bases, with 16 bases between. Germline assignment: CDR1 MDHEN and CDR2 SYDVKM.

The chain is built from TRBV9 and TRBJ1-1; TRBD1 is a possible D gene (6 bases). In germline, CDR1 is SGDLS, CDR2 YYNGEE. The ends were cut back, 4 bases at V and 1 base at J, with 11 bases in the middle. The CDR3 is 14 residues long. The CDR3: CASSPTGKNTEAFF. In nucleotides, the CDR3 is TGTGCCAGCAGCCCCACAGGGAAGAACACTGAAGCTTTCTTT.

V usage is TRBV7-9 and J usage is TRBJ2-3; D uncertain. Per germline, CDR1 SEHNR and CDR2 FQNEAQ (reference sequence). Between the trimmed V and J ends, which lost 5 bases and 3 bases, there was a span of 18 bases. This CDR3 is 16 amino acids long. Here the CDR3 DNA reads TGTGCCAGCAGCCACCGGTTCAGGACCGAAACAGATACGCAGTATTTT. Translation: CASSHRFRTETDTQYF.

V and J are TRBV6-1 and TRBJ2-1; D is ambiguous. V was pared by 8 bases and J by 0 bases, with 11 bases between. CDR3 length equals 14 residues. CDR1 MNHNS and CDR2 SASEGT come from the germline V gene. The CDR3 loop reads CASAKDGSYNEQFF. DNA of the CDR3: TGTGCCAGCGCCAAGGATGGCTCCTACAATGAGCAGTTCTTC.

The rearrangement joins TRBV18 to TRBJ2-3; 7 bases line up with TRBD1. Germline CDR1 is KGHSH and CDR2 is LQKENI. There are 15 residues in the CDR3. The V gene end was trimmed by 3 bases and the J gene end by 2 bases; junction bases not matched to a gene: 5. CDR3 region: CASSPLGTDTDTQYF. The CDR3 region has the DNA TGTGCCAGCTCACCTCTAGGGACAGACACAGATACGCAGTATTTT.

The chain links TRBV10-3 to TRBJ2-7; 7 positions match TRBD2. Per the germline V gene, CDR1 is ENHRY and CDR2 is SYGVKD. The CDR3 length is 12 residues. V shed 7 bases and J 10 bases; nucleotides not matched to a gene: 10. CDR3 DNA: TGTGCCATCAAACTGGCTAGCGGCCTCCAGTACTTC. It codes for CAIKLASGLQYF.

This chain uses TRBV19 with TRBJ2-1, with 12 bases aligning to TRBD2. The CDR3 extends over 16 amino acids. Germline CDR1 and CDR2: LNHDA and SQIVND (reference sequence). The V and J ends lost 10 bases and 6 bases, in that order; junction bases with no gene match: 13. The CDR3 nucleotides are TGTGCCACCCCCGACCGTACTAGCGGGAGGTTCAATGAGCAGTTCTTC. Amino acid sequence: CATPDRTSGRFNEQFF.

The chain carries TRBV14 and TRBJ2-7; D may be TRBD1 (7 bases). V gave up 2 bases and J gave up 3 bases, with 17 bases separating them. Germline V gene lookup returns CDR1 SGHDN and CDR2 FVKESK. CDR3 size: 16 residues. The CDR3 DNA reads TGTGCCAGCAGCCAAAATATTCAGGGGGGCCTCTACGAGCAGTACTTC. Its translation: CASSQNIQGGLYEQYF.

V usage is TRBV10-2 and J usage is TRBJ2-3, with 10 bases aligning to TRBD2. The CDR3 contains 14 residues. The germline CDR1 and CDR2 sequences are WSHSY and SAAADI. V was pared by 8 bases and J by 1 base, with 3 bases of the junction left unmatched. The CDR3 is CASRTSGGTDTQYF. For the CDR3, the DNA is TGCGCCAGCCGGACTAGCGGTGGCACAGATACGCAGTATTTT.